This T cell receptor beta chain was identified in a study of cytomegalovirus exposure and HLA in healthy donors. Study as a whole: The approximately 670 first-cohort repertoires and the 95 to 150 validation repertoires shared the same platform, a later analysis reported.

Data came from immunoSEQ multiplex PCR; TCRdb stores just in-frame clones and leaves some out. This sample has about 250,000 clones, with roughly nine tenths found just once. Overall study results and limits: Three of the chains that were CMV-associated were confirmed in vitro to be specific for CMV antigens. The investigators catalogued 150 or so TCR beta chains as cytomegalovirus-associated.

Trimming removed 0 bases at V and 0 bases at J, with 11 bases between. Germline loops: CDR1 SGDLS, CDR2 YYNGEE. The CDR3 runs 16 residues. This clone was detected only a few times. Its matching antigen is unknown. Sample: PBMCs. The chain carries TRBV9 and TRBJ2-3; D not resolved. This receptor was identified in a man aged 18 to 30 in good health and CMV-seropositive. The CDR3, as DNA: TGTGCCAGCAGCGTAGCCCCGTTTAGTAGCACAGATACGCAGTATTTT. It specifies CASSVAPFSSTDTQYF. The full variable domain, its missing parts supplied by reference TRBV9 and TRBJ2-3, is DSGVTQTPKHLITATGQRVTLRCSPRSGDLSVYWYQQSLDQGLQFLIQYYNGEERAKGNILERFSAQQFPDLHSELNLSSLELGDSALYFCASSVAPFSSTDTQYFGPGTRLTVL.